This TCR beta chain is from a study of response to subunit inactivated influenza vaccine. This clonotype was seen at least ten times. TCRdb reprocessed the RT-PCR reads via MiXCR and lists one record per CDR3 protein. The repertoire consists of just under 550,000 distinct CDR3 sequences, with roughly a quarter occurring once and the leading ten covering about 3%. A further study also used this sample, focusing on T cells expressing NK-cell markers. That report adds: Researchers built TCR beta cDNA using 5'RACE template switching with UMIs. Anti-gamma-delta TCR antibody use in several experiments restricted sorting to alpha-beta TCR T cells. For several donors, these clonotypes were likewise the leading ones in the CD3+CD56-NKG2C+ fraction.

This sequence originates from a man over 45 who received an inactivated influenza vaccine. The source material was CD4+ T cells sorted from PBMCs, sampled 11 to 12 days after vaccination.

In nucleotides, the CDR3 is TGTGCCAGCAGTTTTCAGGGCGGCCATGGCTACACCTTC. Its protein product is CASSFQGGHGYTF. The chain combines TRBV12-3 or TRBV12-4 with TRBJ1-2, with D maybe TRBD1 (5 bases). The CDR3 has 13 residues. Trimming removed 3 bases at V and 6 bases at J, with 11 bases between.